These T cell receptor beta chains were read from a single sample in a study of T cell responses to AZD1222 COVID-19 vaccine. Profiling relied on immunoSEQ multiplex PCR, and the TCRdb table lists in-frame clones only, not all of them. The data contain 150,000 to 200,000 clones, 80% to 90% of them singletons. The input for sequencing was peripheral blood, taken 28 days after the second AZD1222 dose. The receptors originated from an adult who received the AZD1222 COVID-19 vaccine. CDR3s include the opening cysteine and the closing phenylalanine or tryptophan. A D gene is named only where the DNA matches it firmly. Rows may omit the clone size; those that give it use once, few, many or a size class.

j_call | d_call | clone_size | v_call | cdr3_aa | cdr3_nt
TRBJ1-1 | TRBD1 | . | TRBV9 | CASSADRVNTEAFF | TGTGCCAGCAGCGCGGACAGGGTGAACACTGAAGCTTTCTTT
TRBJ1-1 | . | . | TRBV15 | CATSVVGARTEAFF | TGTGCCACCAGCGTAGTTGGGGCTCGGACTGAAGCTTTCTTT
TRBJ2-1 | . | once | TRBV6-4 | CASSSLRQASTNEQFF | TGTGCCAGCAGTTCCCTCAGACAGGCCAGCACCAATGAGCAGTTCTTC
TRBJ1-6 | TRBD1 | . | TRBV10-3 | CAISDFRQGLSNSPLHF | TGTGCCATCAGTGACTTCAGACAGGGCCTTTCGAATTCACCCCTCCACTTT
TRBJ1-5 | . | . | TRBV15 | CATSGGGIGQLSNQPQHF | TGTGCCACCAGCGGAGGGGGGATCGGACAGCTTAGCAATCAGCCCCAGCATTTT
TRBJ1-2 | . | once | TRBV6-5 | CASRRGRMDGYTF | TGTGCCAGCAGACGGGGCAGGATGGATGGCTACACCTTC
TRBJ2-7 | TRBD2 | once | TRBV4-2 | CASSQPGGGSYEQYF | TGTGCCAGCAGCCAACCAGGCGGGGGCTCCTACGAGCAGTACTTC
TRBJ1-2 | . | . | TRBV30 | CAWSVVRGQGGYTF | TGTGCCTGGAGTGTAGTGAGGGGCCAGGGTGGCTACACCTTC
TRBJ1-1 | TRBD1 | . | TRBV28 | CASSLGTGDFF | TGTGCCAGCAGTTTGGGGACAGGGGATTTCTTT
TRBJ2-7 | TRBD1 | . | TRBV5-1 | CASSLDPPPGQGVEQYF | TGCGCCAGCAGCTTGGACCCCCCCCCGGGACAGGGCGTCGAGCAGTACTTC
TRBJ1-1 | . | . | TRBV18 | CASSPPDGNTEAFF | TGTGCCAGCTCACCTCCGGACGGGAACACTGAAGCTTTCTTT
TRBJ1-5 | . | . | TRBV27 | CASRNRVDQPQHF | TGTGCCAGCAGGAACAGGGTTGATCAGCCCCAGCATTTT
TRBJ1-2 | . | . | TRBV28 | CASSLGTAIYGYTF | TGTGCCAGCAGTTTAGGAACAGCGATCTATGGCTACACCTTC
TRBJ1-4 | . | . | TRBV5-6 | CALGKGGTNEKLFF | TGTGCCCTAGGAAAGGGGGGGACGAATGAAAAACTGTTTTTT
TRBJ1-1 | TRBD1 | . | TRBV27 | CASSLPWAGGNSTEAFF | TGTGCCAGCAGTTTACCGTGGGCAGGGGGAAATTCCACTGAAGCTTTCTTT
TRBJ1-2 | TRBD1 | . | TRBV7-8 | CASSLSTQGQYGYTF | TGTGCCAGCAGCTTATCGACCCAGGGACAGTATGGCTACACCTTC
TRBJ1-1 | . | . | TRBV2 | CATAILNTEAFF | TGTGCCACCGCAATCTTGAACACTGAAGCTTTCTTT
TRBJ1-4 | . | . | TRBV7-7 | CASSNDLNEKLFF | TGTGCCAGCAGCAACGACTTGAATGAAAAACTGTTTTTT
TRBJ2-1 | . | . | TRBV5-1 | CASSLEAGSYNEQFF | TGCGCCAGCAGCTTGGAGGCAGGCTCCTACAATGAGCAGTTCTTC
TRBJ1-4 | TRBD1 | . | TRBV6-2/TRBV6-3 | CASSYSGTAEKLFF | TGTGCCAGCAGTTACTCGGGGACAGCCGAAAAACTGTTTTTT
TRBJ1-3 | . | . | TRBV2 | CASSRLSSGNTIYF | TGTGCCAGCAGTCGACTGAGCTCTGGAAACACCATATATTTT
TRBJ2-5 | TRBD2 | . | TRBV7-2 | CASSLNAGVPQETQYF | TGTGCCAGCAGCTTAAACGCGGGGGTGCCCCAAGAGACCCAGTACTTC